Listed here are 19 T cell receptor beta chains from one sample, sequenced in a study of technical replicates of blood from several donors. The assay was immunoSEQ multiplex PCR, and TCRdb's table has in-frame clones only and misses some. This sample has about 88,000 clones, with just under 95% found just once. The sample consisted of T cells isolated from PBMCs. Every receptor here comes from a human donor in good health.

The chain uses TRBV4-1 and TRBJ2-7; TRBD1 aligns across 11 bases. V was clipped by 1 base and J by 2 bases; unmatched bases: 4. This CDR3 has 16 amino acids. The germline V gene encodes CDR1 MGHRA and CDR2 YSYEKL. The CDR3 region is CASSQGPGQGAYEQYF. CDR3 coding DNA: TGCGCCAGCAGCCAAGGGCCGGGACAGGGGGCCTACGAGCAGTACTTC.

This sequence joins TRBV7-2 and TRBJ2-7; possibly TRBD2 for D (6 bases). Germline V CDR1 and CDR2: SGHTA, FQGNSA. The V end lost 5 bases, the J end lost 3 bases, and 11 bases lay between the germline ends. CDR3 length: 13 residues. Here the CDR3 DNA reads TGTGCCAGCAGCGTGCGGGAAGGCTACGAGCAGTACTTC. Translated, it gives CASSVREGYEQYF.

In its sample, this clone was seen once. V is TRBV5-1 and J is TRBJ2-1; D call uncertain. V was clipped by 5 bases and J by 5 bases, with 8 bases between them. CDR3 length: 12 amino acids. Germline CDR1 reads SGHRS; CDR2 reads YFSETQ. This chain's CDR3 is CASSLEDNEQFF. CDR3 coding DNA: TGCGCCAGCAGTTTAGAGGACAATGAGCAGTTCTTC.

The V gene is TRBV11-2, the J gene TRBJ2-5; D not resolved. The DNA end is a closer match to TRBJ2-7, so the J assignment may be wrong. This CDR3 region has 13 residues. Germline V CDR1 and CDR2: SGHAT, FQNNGV. CDR3 sequence (DNA): TGTGCCAGCAGCTTAGTCTCGAGCTACGAGCAGTACTTC. It yields the protein CASSLVSSYEQYF.

The rearrangement uses TRBV7-9 and TRBJ2-1; tentative D call: TRBD1 (6 bases). Germline loops: CDR1 SEHNR, CDR2 FQNEAQ (reference sequence). Trimming took 8 bases from V and 5 from J, leaving 25 bases between them. The CDR3 runs 17 residues. In nucleotides, the CDR3 is TGTGCCAGCCCTCCCCTACTTACAGGGATCAGGCACAATGAGCAGTTCTTC. Its translation: CASPPLLTGIRHNEQFF.

The gene calls are TRBV2 and TRBJ2-5, with TRBD2 matching 13 bases. Germline V gene sequence: CDR1 SNHLY, CDR2 FYNNEI. The J segment lost 3 bases and the V segment lost 4 bases, leaving 5 bases of the junction unmatched. The CDR3 has 16 amino acids. The CDR3, as DNA: TGTGCCAGCAGTGTTACGGGACTAGCGGGGAAAGAGACCCAGTACTTC. It specifies CASSVTGLAGKETQYF.

V and J are TRBV6-1 and TRBJ1-2; 7 bases align to TRBD1. The germline V gene encodes CDR1 MNHNS and CDR2 SASEGT. Unmatched junction bases numbered 8, after V lost 11 bases and J lost 2 bases. The CDR3 runs to 13 residues. CDR3 nucleotide sequence: TGTGCCTGCGAACAGGGGACCAACTATGGCTACACCTTC. This encodes CACEQGTNYGYTF.

This chain links TRBV29-1 with TRBJ2-7; 7 bases line up with TRBD1. CDR1 is SQVTM, CDR2 ANQGSEA, per germline. This CDR3 contains 14 residues. With V trimmed by 8 bases and J by 3 bases, 13 bases remained unmatched. The CDR3 reads CSITGDREGYEQYF. Written as DNA, the CDR3 is TGCAGCATAACAGGGGACCGAGAAGGCTACGAGCAGTACTTC.

The chain links TRBV5-6 to TRBJ2-3; D may be TRBD1 (5 bases). From germline, CDR1 is SGHDT and CDR2 YYEEEE. The CDR3 sequence is 14 residues long. V lost 4 bases and J lost 4, with 13 bases in between. The CDR3 DNA reads TGTGCCAGCAGCCCCCGCCCAGGGTCAGATACGCAGTATTTT. As protein: CASSPRPGSDTQYF.

V gene TRBV5-1 combines with J gene TRBJ2-1; 11 bases line up with TRBD2. The junction had 7 bases not matched to a gene; V was cut back by 4 bases and J by 4 bases. Germline CDR1 and CDR2: SGHRS and YFSETQ. The CDR3 sequence is 16 residues long. CDR3 in amino acids: CASSKLAGAAYNEQFF. DNA of the CDR3: TGCGCCAGCAGCAAACTAGCGGGGGCGGCGTACAATGAGCAGTTCTTC.

This clone came up once. The V gene is TRBV19, the J gene TRBJ1-3; no reliable D call. CDR1 LNHDA and CDR2 SQIVND come from the germline V gene (reference sequence). CDR3 size: 13 residues. Trimming took off 5 bases at V and 0 bases at J, with 5 bases between the two ends. CDR3 region: CASSFSSGNTIYF. The CDR3 nucleotides read TGTGCCAGTAGTTTCAGCTCTGGAAACACCATATATTTT. Using reference TRBV19 and TRBJ1-3 for the parts outside the CDR3, the full variable domain is DGGITQSPKYLFRKEGQNVTLSCEQNLNHDAMYWYRQDPGQGLRLIYYSQIVNDFQKGDIAEGYSVSREKKESFPLTVTSAQKNPTAFYLCASSFSSGNTIYFGEGSWLTVV.

The gene calls are TRBV5-4 and TRBJ2-3, with a possible D match to TRBD2 (5 bases). V was shortened by 2 bases and J by 6 bases, with 16 bases between the two germline ends. This CDR3 is built from 15 residues. In germline, CDR1 is SGHNT, CDR2 YYREEE (reference sequence). The CDR3 loop reads CASSFSSGSGDTQYF. CDR3 bases: TGTGCCAGCAGCTTCTCCTCGGGGTCGGGGGATACGCAGTATTTT. Full variable domain (missing parts from reference TRBV5-4 and TRBJ2-3): ETGVTQSPTHLIKTRGQQVTLRCSSQSGHNTVSWYQQALGQGPQFIFQYYREEENGRGNFPPRFSGLQFPNYSSELNVNALELDDSALYLCASSFSSGSGDTQYFGPGTRLTVL.

This clone has only one observation. The rearrangement links TRBV18 to TRBJ1-2; D remains ambiguous. Trimming took off 2 bases at V and 5 bases at J, with 15 bases between the two ends. The CDR3 has 15 residues. Germline V gives CDR1 KGHSH, CDR2 LQKENI. This CDR3 reads CASSPSEGPKYGYTF. CDR3 bases: TGTGCCAGCTCACCATCCGAGGGCCCAAAGTATGGCTACACCTTC.

The chain couples TRBV28 to TRBJ2-1; the D gene is possibly TRBD2 (5 bases). Germline V lookup: CDR1 MDHEN, CDR2 SYDVKM. V lost 6 bases and J 7 bases, leaving 28 bases between the germline ends. The CDR3 runs to 18 residues. This chain's CDR3 is CASSPVGSGFLGGNEQFF. Here the CDR3 DNA reads TGTGCCAGCAGCCCGGTGGGGTCGGGGTTCTTGGGCGGGAATGAGCAGTTCTTC.

The chain combines TRBV11-3 with TRBJ1-1; D ambiguous. This CDR3 spans 17 amino acids. Germline V lookup: CDR1 SGHNT, CDR2 YENEEA. V shed 5 bases and J shed 4 bases, with 23 bases lying between them. CDR3 nucleotides: TGTGCCAGCAGCCCGTCTTCATCGGTGCGGGAGTTCACTGAAGCTTTCTTT. It translates to CASSPSSSVREFTEAFF.

This chain uses TRBV7-2 with TRBJ2-1; 11 bases agree with TRBD2. With 5 bases clipped from V and 7 bases from J, the junction kept 7 bases outside the gene matches. The CDR3 has 15 residues. CDR1 is SGHTA, CDR2 FQGNSA, per germline. The CDR3 coding sequence is TGTGCCAGCAGCAATAGCGGGGGGGCAAGTAATGAGCAGTTCTTC. Translated, it gives CASSNSGGASNEQFF.

The V gene is TRBV5-1, the J gene TRBJ2-3, with 7 positions matching TRBD2. The CDR3 runs to 16 residues. The V gene end was trimmed by 4 bases and the J gene end by 0 bases; junction bases not matched to a gene: 8. Germline V lookup: CDR1 SGHRS, CDR2 YFSETQ. DNA for the CDR3: TGCGCCAGCAGCACGGGGGGAGTAACGAGCACAGATACGCAGTATTTT. It codes for CASSTGGVTSTDTQYF. The whole variable domain, remainder taken from reference TRBV5-1 and TRBJ2-3, is KAGVTQTPRYLIKTRGQQVTLSCSPISGHRSVSWYQQTPGQGLQFLFEYFSETQRNKGNFPGRFSGRQFSNSRSEMNVSTLELGDSALYLCASSTGGVTSTDTQYFGPGTRLTVL.

The chain couples TRBV6-1 to TRBJ2-1, with D tentatively TRBD2 (5 bases). Germline lookup yields CDR1 MNHNS and CDR2 SASEGT. This CDR3 is built from 11 residues. V was cut by 11 bases and J by 6 bases, with 11 bases left in between. CDR3 coding DNA: TGTGCCTCCCCCCGGGGCAATGAGCAGTTCTTC. Its protein product is CASPRGNEQFF.

This chain uses TRBV28 with TRBJ1-2; TRBD1 is a possible D gene (6 bases). The germline V gene has CDR1 MDHEN and CDR2 SYDVKM. V was trimmed by 6 bases and J by 8 bases, leaving 16 bases between them. The CDR3 consists of 13 residues. The CDR3 protein is CASSPRTDRGYTF. The CDR3 region has the DNA TGTGCCAGCAGCCCCAGGACAGATCGGGGCTACACCTTC.